This T cell receptor beta chain was sequenced for a study of T cells in Graves' hyperthyroidism and ophthalmopathy. The CDR3 runs to 13 residues. Between the trimmed V and J ends, which lost 5 bases and 3 bases, there was a span of 10 bases. CDR1 and CDR2 from the germline V gene are MNHEY and SVGAGI. Details on this clonotype: Its antigen remains unidentified.

In patients aged 18 to 65, hyperthyroidism was newly diagnosed, with duration under 2 months. Pregnant or lactating patients were excluded, as were those with uncontrolled infection or other autoimmune disease. The investigators amplified TCR beta CDR3 regions from RNA transcripts. When the TCR CDR3 underwent first-round RT-PCR, the HTBI primer set was used. Each CDR3 protein is one row after TCRdb ran MiXCR on the multiplex PCR reads. Counted here are nearly 750,000 distinct CDR3 sequences, roughly a third occurring once; the ten biggest clones make up more than 25%. Study outcomes and limitations: The model foresaw ophthalmopathy a median roughly 6.6 months prior to onset.

V is TRBV6-5 and J is TRBJ2-5; D remains ambiguous. The sample comprised blood. The sequence was collected from a woman aged 40 to 50 with Graves' hyperthyroidism. The CDR3 region has the DNA TGTGCCAGCAGTACCCGGACCAAAGAGACCCAGTACTTC. It specifies CASSTRTKETQYF.